Listed here is a single TCR beta chain. Antigen specificity is unknown. The CDR3 goes on 3 residues after the read ends, and that part is filled in from the germline J gene. The data belong to a study of T cells in women clearing cervical HPV infection. Genomic DNA, averaging roughly 1,200 ng per sample, yielded TCR beta CDR3 via immunoSEQ. Method: immunoSEQ multiplex PCR; TCRdb's copy keeps in-frame clones and lacks some. This repertoire includes 25,000 to 35,000 clones. The CDR3 is made up of 13 amino acids. CDR1 is SEHNR and CDR2 is FQNEAQ in the germline V gene (reference sequence). V was shortened by 5 bases and J by 1 base, with 8 bases between the two germline ends. All participants had a single incident cervical HPV16 infection, and prevalent HPV16 infections were excluded. Whole-study results and caveats: Cases and controls were distinguished at AUC 0.83 by richness and V genes. Cases carried less TRBV6-7 than controls: about 0.1% versus 0.15%.

Sequenced input: blood buffy coat. V and J are TRBV7-9 and TRBJ2-5; D is possibly TRBD1 (5 bases). The TCR was taken from a woman between 18 and 69 years old with a cervical HPV16 infection that either progressed to CIN3+ or cleared (not recorded which). CDR3 sequence: CASSNTGQETQYF. Partial CDR3 DNA: TGTGCCAGCAGCAACACAGGCCAAGAGACC.